The sequence of this TCR beta chain was determined in a study of T cells in Graves' hyperthyroidism and ophthalmopathy. Across the study: Before treatment of any kind, peripheral blood was taken at initial diagnosis.

RNA transcripts provided the source from which TCR beta CDR3 regions were amplified. A first-round RT-PCR of the TCR CDR3 used the HTBI primer set. TCRdb reanalysed the multiplex PCR reads using MiXCR and keeps one entry per CDR3 protein. The table has about 720,000 distinct CDR3 sequences, about 19% seen once. Before ophthalmopathy appeared, progressors gave blood at initial hyperthyroidism diagnosis. V dropped 0 bases and J dropped 7; count of bases not matched to a gene: 4. Germline V lookup: CDR1 SEHNR, CDR2 FQNEAQ (reference sequence). The CDR3 runs to 15 residues. Sequenced material: blood. The receptor was isolated from a woman aged 45 to 65 with Graves' hyperthyroidism that later progressed to Graves' ophthalmopathy. The V gene is TRBV7-9, the J gene TRBJ2-7, with 12 positions matching TRBD1. DNA of the CDR3: TGTGCCAGCAGCTTAGCGGGACAGGGGGCGCCTGAGCAGTACTTC. Its protein is CASSLAGQGAPEQYF.